This T cell receptor beta chain was observed in a study of cytomegalovirus exposure and HLA in healthy donors. V was cut by 5 bases and J by 6 bases, with 14 bases left in between. Germline lookup yields CDR1 KGHSH and CDR2 LQKENI. The CDR3 totals 13 residues. Note on this clone: The antigen is not known.

The PCR made use of 60 Vbeta and 13 Jbeta primers. In the original processing: An analysis that came later counted 77 million or so unique TCR beta chains, some 11 million shared. Data came from immunoSEQ multiplex PCR; TCRdb stores just in-frame clones and leaves some out. D and trimming come from the DNA, and the V and J calls and clone size come from that table. The table shows around 120,000 clones, with 65% to 85% occurring only once. Study-wide results and limits: Other equally common chains were less clonally expanded than HLA-associated TCR beta chains, a later analysis showed. Accurate prediction of HLA-A and HLA-B alleles (for most subjects) was reportedly achieved from TCR beta sequences. The study had only CMV serostatus as immune exposure information.

This rearrangement joins TRBV18 to TRBJ2-7; tentatively, D is TRBD2 (6 bases). The material sequenced was PBMCs. This receptor was taken from a man aged 45-60 years in good health and CMV-seronegative. The CDR3 is CASSINEGGEQYF. The CDR3 DNA is TGTGCCAGCTCAATTAATGAGGGAGGCGAGCAGTACTTC. The entire variable domain, with the rest obtained from reference TRBV18 and TRBJ2-7, is as follows: NAGVMQNPRHLVRRRGQEARLRCSPMKGHSHVYWYRQLPEEGLKFMVYLQKENIIDESGMPKERFSAEFPKEGPSILRIQQVVRGDSAAYFCASSINEGGEQYFGPGTRLTVT.